Listed here are 18 T cell receptor beta chains from one sample, sequenced in a study of brain T cells in children with intractable seizures. Time point denoted: blood from clinic visit 5 months post-surgery; TSC patient then seizure free. Sequencing used immunoSEQ multiplex PCR; TCRdb keeps in-frame clones, though not all of them. The sample contains about 340,000 clones, over 90% of which appear only once. The sample here was peripheral blood, taken more than 4 months after surgery. The receptors derive from a boy under three years old with tuberous sclerosis and intractable seizures.

J is TRBJ2-1 and V is TRBV24-1; D is unresolved. This CDR3 is 13 amino acids long. V was cut by 4 bases and J by 6 bases, with 9 bases left in between. CDR1 is KGHDR, CDR2 SFDVKD, per germline. CDR3 in amino acids: CATSERQINEQFF. CDR3 bases: TGTGCCACCAGTGAGCGACAAATCAATGAGCAGTTCTTC.

This clone was detected only once. The chain employs TRBV19 and TRBJ1-4, with TRBD1 matching 8 bases. The ends lost 6 bases at V and 7 bases at J; junction bases unmatched: 7. The germline CDR1 and CDR2 sequences are LNHDA and SQIVND (reference sequence). The CDR3 is 14 amino acids. CDR3 DNA: TGTGCCAGTAGAAGAGACAGGGGTGGTGAAAAACTGTTTTTT. As protein: CASRRDRGGEKLFF.

This chain links TRBV9 with TRBJ1-3; no reliable D call. This CDR3 comprises 14 residues. CDR1 is SGDLS, CDR2 YYNGEE, per germline. The V and J ends lost 3 bases and 1 base respectively, with 8 bases between them. CDR3 loop: CASSETHSGNTIYF. CDR3 DNA: TGTGCCAGCAGCGAGACCCATTCTGGAAACACCATATATTTT.

The chain has TRBV7-9 and TRBJ2-5; 7 bases fit TRBD2. The J segment lost 3 bases and the V segment lost 5 bases, leaving 6 bases of the junction unmatched. The germline V gene encodes CDR1 SEHNR and CDR2 FQNEAQ (reference sequence). CDR3 length equals 14 residues. The CDR3 reads CASSRGDWEETQYF. In DNA, the CDR3 is TGTGCCAGCAGCCGGGGGGACTGGGAAGAGACCCAGTACTTC.

The sample holds one count of this clone. The CDR3 spells CASSRNWDNSPLHF. The CDR3 DNA reads TGTGCCAGCAGCCGCAACTGGGATAATTCACCCCTCCACTTT. The chain joins TRBV7-6 to TRBJ1-6; D gene unclear. The CDR3 is made up of 14 amino acids. The germline gives CDR1 SGHVS, CDR2 FNYEAQ. V dropped 5 bases and J dropped 5 bases, with 10 bases sitting between them. The full variable domain, its missing parts supplied by reference TRBV7-6 and TRBJ1-6, is GAGVSQSPRYKVTKRGQDVALRCDPISGHVSLYWYRQALGQGPEFLTYFNYEAQQDKSGLPNDRFSAERPEGSISTLTIQRTEQRDSAMYRCASSRNWDNSPLHFGNGTRLTVT.

V usage is TRBV30 and J usage is TRBJ2-7, with 8 bases fitting TRBD2. With 0 bases clipped from V and 6 bases from J, the junction kept 10 bases outside the gene matches. Per the germline V gene, CDR1 is GTSNPN and CDR2 is SVGIG (reference sequence). The CDR3 runs to 15 residues. In nucleotides, the CDR3 is TGTGCCTGGAGTGTACAACGGGGGGGCGTCCTCGAGCAGTACTTC. It codes for CAWSVQRGGVLEQYF.

V usage is TRBV15 and J usage is TRBJ2-2; no reliable D call. The CDR3 spans 16 residues. With 0 bases removed from V and 4 bases from J, the gap between germline ends came to 12 bases. CDR1 LNHNV and CDR2 YYDKDF come from the germline V gene (reference sequence). The CDR3 loop is CATSRDEEARTGELFF. CDR3 coding DNA: TGTGCCACCAGCAGAGACGAAGAGGCCCGCACCGGGGAGCTGTTTTTT.

The chain links TRBV7-3 to TRBJ1-1; no reliable D call. Trimming removed 6 bases at V and 2 bases at J, with 10 bases between. The germline V gene encodes CDR1 SGHTA and CDR2 FQGTGA. This CDR3 spans 13 amino acids. CDR3 nucleotides: TGTGCCAGCAGACAACAAGGAAACACTGAAGCTTTCTTT. Protein: CASRQQGNTEAFF. The complete variable domain, with remaining parts taken from reference TRBV7-3 and TRBJ1-1, reads GAGVSQTPSNKVTEKGKYVELRCDPISGHTALYWYRQSLGQGPEFLIYFQGTGAADDSGLPNDRFFAVRPEGSVSTLKIQRTERGDSAVYLCASRQQGNTEAFFGQGTRLTVV.

The chain combines TRBV7-3 with TRBJ2-1; D perhaps matches TRBD2 (5 bases). Germline V CDR1 and CDR2: SGHTA, FQGTGA. The V and J ends lost 3 bases and 4 bases respectively, with 7 bases between them. The CDR3 extends over 13 amino acids. CDR3 loop: CASSFGGYNEQFF. The CDR3 coding sequence is TGTGCCAGCAGCTTCGGCGGGTACAATGAGCAGTTCTTC.

J is TRBJ1-5 and V is TRBV19, with D maybe TRBD1 (6 bases). The CDR3 runs 15 residues. Germline-derived CDR1 and CDR2 are LNHDA and SQIVND (reference sequence). The V and J ends lost 4 bases and 6 bases respectively, with 16 bases between them. The CDR3 loop reads CASSTPWTELQPQHF. The CDR3 bases are TGTGCCAGTAGTACCCCATGGACAGAACTTCAGCCCCAGCATTTT.

The chain has TRBV11-2 and TRBJ2-7; 8 bases map to TRBD1. CDR3 length equals 14 residues. V lost 3 bases to trimming and J lost 1 base; unmatched junction nucleotides: 2. CDR1 is SGHAT and CDR2 is FQNNGV in the germline V gene. CDR3: CASSFYRGSYEQYF. The DNA for the CDR3 is TGTGCCAGCAGCTTTTACAGGGGGTCCTACGAGCAGTACTTC.

The J gene is TRBJ1-2, the V gene TRBV27, with 7 positions matching TRBD1. Germline CDR1 is MNHEY and CDR2 is SMNVEV (reference sequence). The CDR3 sequence is 15 residues long. J was trimmed by 4 bases and V by 1 base; bases with no gene match: 6. The CDR3 DNA is TGTGCCAGCAGTTTATTGGGAGGGACAGTCTATGGCTACACCTTC. It codes for CASSLLGGTVYGYTF.

V is TRBV5-4 and J is TRBJ1-1, with TRBD1 matching over 9 bases. This CDR3 region has 13 residues. Trimming took 5 bases from V and 5 from J; bases not matched to a gene: 4. Germline V CDR1 and CDR2: SGHNT, YYREEE (reference sequence). The CDR3 protein is CASRSDRGTEAFF. The CDR3 bases are TGTGCCAGCAGATCCGACAGGGGGACTGAAGCTTTCTTT.

The CDR3 spells CASSETAIPDGYTF. CDR3 nucleotide sequence: TGTGCCAGCAGCGAGACAGCAATACCAGATGGCTACACCTTC. The chain combines TRBV27 with TRBJ1-2; possibly TRBD1 for D (5 bases). Trimming left V 6 bases short and J 6 bases short, with 17 bases between. CDR1 is MNHEY and CDR2 is SMNVEV in the germline V gene (reference sequence). This CDR3 is 14 amino acids long.

V and J are TRBV12-5 and TRBJ1-1, with D unresolved. Germline assignment: CDR1 LGHNT and CDR2 FRNRAP. V was cut by 2 bases and J by 4 bases, with 8 bases left in between. The CDR3 runs 13 residues. The CDR3 here is CASGLPGSTEAFF. In nucleotides, the CDR3 is TGTGCTAGTGGTTTGCCAGGAAGCACTGAAGCTTTCTTT.

The rearrangement joins TRBV27 to TRBJ1-2; possibly TRBD1 for D (5 bases). Trimming took 6 bases from V and 4 from J, leaving 12 bases between them. CDR1 and CDR2 (germline): MNHEY, SMNVEV (reference sequence). The CDR3 totals 13 residues. The CDR3 region is CASSNDRVYGYTF. In DNA, the CDR3 is TGTGCCAGCAGCAATGACAGAGTCTATGGCTACACCTTC.

The V gene is TRBV11-2, the J gene TRBJ2-6; D call uncertain. CDR1 is SGHAT, CDR2 FQNNGV, per germline. V shed 5 bases and J shed 0 bases, with 14 bases lying between them. The CDR3 runs 17 residues. The CDR3 DNA reads TGTGCCAGCAGCCGAGTTGAAGGCTTCTCTGGGGCCAACGTCCTGACTTTC. Its protein product is CASSRVEGFSGANVLTF.

J is TRBJ2-4 and V is TRBV12-3 or TRBV12-4, with TRBD2 matching 8 bases. The junction had 2 bases not matched to a gene; V was cut back by 6 bases and J by 4 bases. The CDR3 has 13 amino acids. The CDR3 sequence is CASSRGGKNIQYF. For the CDR3, the DNA is TGTGCCAGCAGCCGGGGGGGGAAAAACATTCAGTACTTC.